The entry that follows covers one T cell receptor (beta chain) sequence. Its antigen remains unknown. Data came from immunoSEQ multiplex PCR; TCRdb stores just in-frame clones and leaves some out. The sample has tens of thousands of clones; 90% to 95% are singletons. The data belong to a study of resident and recirculating memory T cells in vitiligo. About the study: Samples were epidermis from two lesional and two nonlesional sites, plus PBMCs. Genomic DNA was extracted from whole homogenized samples, with no cell sorting. Study-wide results and caveats: Different lesions suggested infiltration by different T cell clones.

The CDR3 runs to 12 residues. Between the trimmed V and J ends, which lost 3 bases and 5 bases, there was a span of 5 bases. Germline loops: CDR1 MDHEN, CDR2 SYDVKM. The rearrangement uses TRBV28 and TRBJ1-5, with D unresolved. Sequencing was carried out using blood. This receptor was taken from a male donor with vitiligo. The DNA for the CDR3 is TGTGCCAGCAGTTTGACATATCAGCCCCAGCATTTT. Translation: CASSLTYQPQHF.